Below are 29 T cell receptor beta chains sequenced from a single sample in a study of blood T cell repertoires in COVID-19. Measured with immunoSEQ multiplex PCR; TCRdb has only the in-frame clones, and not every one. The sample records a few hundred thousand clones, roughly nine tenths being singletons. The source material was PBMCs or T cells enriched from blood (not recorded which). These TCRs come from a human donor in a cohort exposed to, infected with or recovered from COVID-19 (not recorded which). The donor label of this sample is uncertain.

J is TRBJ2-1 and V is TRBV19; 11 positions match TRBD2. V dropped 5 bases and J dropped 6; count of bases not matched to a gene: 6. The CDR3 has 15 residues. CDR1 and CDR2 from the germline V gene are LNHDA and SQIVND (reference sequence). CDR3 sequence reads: CASSVTSGALNEQFF. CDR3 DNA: TGTGCCAGTAGTGTGACTAGCGGGGCCCTCAATGAGCAGTTCTTC.

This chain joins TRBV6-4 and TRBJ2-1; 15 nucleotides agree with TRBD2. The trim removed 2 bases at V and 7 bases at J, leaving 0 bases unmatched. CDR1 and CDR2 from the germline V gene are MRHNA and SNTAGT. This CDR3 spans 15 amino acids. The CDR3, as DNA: TGTGCCAGCAGTGACGGACTAGCGGGGGGGAATGAGCAGTTCTTC. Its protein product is CASSDGLAGGNEQFF.

CDR3 nucleotides: TGTGCCAGCAGCGTAGACTTAACAGGGTCCGGCACTGAAGCTTTCTTT. Protein product: CASSVDLTGSGTEAFF. This chain links TRBV9 with TRBJ1-1; TRBD1 is a possible D gene (6 bases). Germline CDR1 is SGDLS and CDR2 is YYNGEE. Trimming stripped 0 bases from V and 4 bases from J, with 16 bases between. This CDR3 has 16 amino acids.

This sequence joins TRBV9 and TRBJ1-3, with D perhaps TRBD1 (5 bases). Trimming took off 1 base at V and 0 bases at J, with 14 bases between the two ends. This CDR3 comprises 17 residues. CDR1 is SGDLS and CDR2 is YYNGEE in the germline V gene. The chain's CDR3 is CASSVSWGGVSGNTIYF. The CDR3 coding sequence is TGTGCCAGCAGCGTATCGTGGGGGGGAGTCTCTGGAAACACCATATATTTT.

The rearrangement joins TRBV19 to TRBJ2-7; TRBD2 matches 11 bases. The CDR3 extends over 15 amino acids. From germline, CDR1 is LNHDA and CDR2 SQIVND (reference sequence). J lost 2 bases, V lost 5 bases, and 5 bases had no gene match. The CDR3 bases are TGTGCCAGTAGTTATACTAGCGGGGGAACCTACGAGCAGTACTTC. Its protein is CASSYTSGGTYEQYF. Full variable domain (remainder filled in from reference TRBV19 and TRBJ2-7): DGGITQSPKYLFRKEGQNVTLSCEQNLNHDAMYWYRQDPGQGLRLIYYSQIVNDFQKGDIAEGYSVSREKKESFPLTVTSAQKNPTAFYLCASSYTSGGTYEQYFGPGTRLTVT.

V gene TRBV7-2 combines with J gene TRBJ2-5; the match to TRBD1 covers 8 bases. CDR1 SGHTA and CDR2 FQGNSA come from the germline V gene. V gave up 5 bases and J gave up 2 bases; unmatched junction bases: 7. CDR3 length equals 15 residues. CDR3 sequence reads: CASSPPGTGQETQYF. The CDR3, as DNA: TGTGCCAGCAGCCCTCCCGGGACAGGTCAAGAGACCCAGTACTTC.

CDR3 region: CASSVGSSRETQYF. Written as DNA, the CDR3 is TGTGCCAGCAGCGTAGGCTCTAGTAGGGAGACCCAGTACTTC. V usage is TRBV9 and J usage is TRBJ2-5; D ambiguous. The germline V gene has CDR1 SGDLS and CDR2 YYNGEE. CDR3 length: 14 residues. Trimming stripped 0 bases from V and 5 bases from J, with 11 bases between. Full variable domain (remainder filled in from reference TRBV9 and TRBJ2-5): DSGVTQTPKHLITATGQRVTLRCSPRSGDLSVYWYQQSLDQGLQFLIQYYNGEERAKGNILERFSAQQFPDLHSELNLSSLELGDSALYFCASSVGSSRETQYFGPGTRLLVL.

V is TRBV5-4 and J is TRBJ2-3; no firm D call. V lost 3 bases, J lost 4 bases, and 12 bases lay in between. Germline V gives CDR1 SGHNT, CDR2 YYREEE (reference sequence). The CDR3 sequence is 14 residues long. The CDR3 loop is CASSSTTPADTQYF. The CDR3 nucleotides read TGTGCCAGCAGCTCCACTACCCCAGCAGATACGCAGTATTTT.

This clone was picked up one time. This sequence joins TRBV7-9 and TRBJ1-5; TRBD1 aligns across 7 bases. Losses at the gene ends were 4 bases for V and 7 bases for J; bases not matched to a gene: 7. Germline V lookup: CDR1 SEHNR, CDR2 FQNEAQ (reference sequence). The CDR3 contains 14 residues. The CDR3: CASSYQGEEQPQHF. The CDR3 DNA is TGTGCCAGCAGCTATCAGGGGGAGGAACAGCCCCAGCATTTT.

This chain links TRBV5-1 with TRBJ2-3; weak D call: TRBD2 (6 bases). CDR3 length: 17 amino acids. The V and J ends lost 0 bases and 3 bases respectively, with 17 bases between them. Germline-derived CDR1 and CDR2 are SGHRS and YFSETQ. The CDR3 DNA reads TGCGCCAGCAGCTTGGAAAGGTTGGCGGGAAAAACAGATACGCAGTATTTT. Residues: CASSLERLAGKTDTQYF.

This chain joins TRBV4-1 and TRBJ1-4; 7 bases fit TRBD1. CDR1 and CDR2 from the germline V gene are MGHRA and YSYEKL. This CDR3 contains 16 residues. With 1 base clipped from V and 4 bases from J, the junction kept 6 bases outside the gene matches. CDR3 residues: CASSQARDSYNEKLFF. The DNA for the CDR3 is TGCGCCAGCAGCCAAGCCCGGGACAGTTATAATGAAAAACTGTTTTTT.

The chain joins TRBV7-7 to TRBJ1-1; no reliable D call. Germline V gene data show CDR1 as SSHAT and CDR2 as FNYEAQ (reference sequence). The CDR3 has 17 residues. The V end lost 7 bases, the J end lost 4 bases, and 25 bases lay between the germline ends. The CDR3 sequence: CASISSIPGSGSTEAFF. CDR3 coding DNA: TGTGCCAGCATCTCCTCCATCCCTGGGAGTGGATCCACTGAAGCTTTCTTT.

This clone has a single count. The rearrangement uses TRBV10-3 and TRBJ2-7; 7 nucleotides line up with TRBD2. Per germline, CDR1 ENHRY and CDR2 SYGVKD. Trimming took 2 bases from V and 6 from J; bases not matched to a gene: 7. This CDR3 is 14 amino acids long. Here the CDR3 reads CAISERGTGGEQYF. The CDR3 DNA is TGTGCCATCAGTGAGCGGGGGACGGGGGGCGAGCAGTACTTC.

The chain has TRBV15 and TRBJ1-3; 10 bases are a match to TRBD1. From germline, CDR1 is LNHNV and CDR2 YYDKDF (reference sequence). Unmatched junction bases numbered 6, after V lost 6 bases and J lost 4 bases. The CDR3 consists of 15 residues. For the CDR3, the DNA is TGTGCCACCAGTCGGGACAGGGGAGAGGGAAACACCATATATTTT. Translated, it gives CATSRDRGEGNTIYF.

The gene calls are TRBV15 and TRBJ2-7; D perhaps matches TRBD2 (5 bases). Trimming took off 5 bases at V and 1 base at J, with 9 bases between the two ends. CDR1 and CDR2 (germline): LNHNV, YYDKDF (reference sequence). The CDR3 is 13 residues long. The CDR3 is CATSSGESYEQYF. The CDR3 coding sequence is TGTGCCACCAGCTCCGGGGAGTCCTACGAGCAGTACTTC.

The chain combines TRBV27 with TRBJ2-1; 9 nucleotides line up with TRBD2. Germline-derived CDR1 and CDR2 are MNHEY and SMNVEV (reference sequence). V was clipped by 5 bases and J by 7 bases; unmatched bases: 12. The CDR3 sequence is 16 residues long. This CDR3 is CASSAPGLASLNEQFF. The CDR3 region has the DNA TGTGCCAGCAGTGCTCCGGGACTAGCATCGTTAAATGAGCAGTTCTTC.

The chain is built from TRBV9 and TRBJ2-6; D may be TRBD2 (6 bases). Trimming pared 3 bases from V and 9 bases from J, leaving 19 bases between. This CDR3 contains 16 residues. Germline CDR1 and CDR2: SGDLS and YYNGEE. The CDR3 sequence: CASSGGLFGRGNVLTF. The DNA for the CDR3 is TGTGCCAGCAGCGGAGGACTCTTCGGGCGGGGCAACGTCCTGACTTTC.

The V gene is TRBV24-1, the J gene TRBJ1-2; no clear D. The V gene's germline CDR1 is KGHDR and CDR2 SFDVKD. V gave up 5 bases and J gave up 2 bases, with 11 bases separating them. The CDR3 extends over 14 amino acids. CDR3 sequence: CATSGSQVNYGYTF. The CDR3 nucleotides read TGTGCCACCAGTGGTTCTCAGGTCAACTATGGCTACACCTTC.

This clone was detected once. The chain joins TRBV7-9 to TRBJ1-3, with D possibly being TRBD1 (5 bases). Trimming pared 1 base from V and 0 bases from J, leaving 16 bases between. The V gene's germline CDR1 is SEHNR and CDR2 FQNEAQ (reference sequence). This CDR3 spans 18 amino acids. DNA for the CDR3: TGTGCCAGCAGCTTAGGGTCCGCGGGACGGCGCTCTGGAAACACCATATATTTT. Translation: CASSLGSAGRRSGNTIYF.

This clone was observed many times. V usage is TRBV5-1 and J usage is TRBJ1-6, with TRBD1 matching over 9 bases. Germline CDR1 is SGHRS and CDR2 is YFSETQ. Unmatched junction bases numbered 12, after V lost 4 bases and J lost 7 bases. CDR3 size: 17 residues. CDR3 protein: CASSPDRGDPMNSPLHF. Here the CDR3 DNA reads TGCGCCAGCAGCCCGGACAGGGGCGACCCCATGAATTCACCCCTCCACTTT.

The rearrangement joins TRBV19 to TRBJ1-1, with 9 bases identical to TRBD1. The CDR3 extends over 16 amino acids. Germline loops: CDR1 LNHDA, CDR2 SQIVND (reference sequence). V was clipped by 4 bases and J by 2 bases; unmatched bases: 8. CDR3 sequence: CASSTYPTGGNTEAFF. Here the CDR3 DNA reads TGTGCCAGTAGTACCTACCCTACAGGGGGCAACACTGAAGCTTTCTTT.

As DNA, the CDR3 is TGTGCCAGTAGTGGAACAGGGTTGACCTTCGGGGAGACCCAGTACTTC. Protein: CASSGTGLTFGETQYF. This chain uses TRBV19 with TRBJ2-5; D is perhaps TRBD1 (6 bases). The CDR3 loop spans 16 amino acids. The ends were cut back, 5 bases at V and 5 bases at J, with 21 bases in the middle. The germline CDR1 and CDR2 sequences are LNHDA and SQIVND (reference sequence). Combining the CDR3 with reference TRBV19 and TRBJ2-5 gives the whole variable domain DGGITQSPKYLFRKEGQNVTLSCEQNLNHDAMYWYRQDPGQGLRLIYYSQIVNDFQKGDIAEGYSVSREKKESFPLTVTSAQKNPTAFYLCASSGTGLTFGETQYFGPGTRLLVL.

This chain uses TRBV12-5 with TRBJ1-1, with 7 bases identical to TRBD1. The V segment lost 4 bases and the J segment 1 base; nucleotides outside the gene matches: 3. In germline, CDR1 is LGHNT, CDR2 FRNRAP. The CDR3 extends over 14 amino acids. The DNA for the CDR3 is TGTGCTAGTGGTTCCGACAGGGAGAACACTGAAGCTTTCTTT. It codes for CASGSDRENTEAFF.

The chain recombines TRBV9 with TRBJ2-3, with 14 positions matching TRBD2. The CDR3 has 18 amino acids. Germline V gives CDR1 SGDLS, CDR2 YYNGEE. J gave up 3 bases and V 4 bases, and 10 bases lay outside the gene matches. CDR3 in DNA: TGTGCCAGCAGCTTGGAGACTAGCGGGGGGGCCGAGACAGATACGCAGTATTTT. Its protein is CASSLETSGGAETDTQYF.

CDR3 bases: TGTGCCAGCAGTTACCCGCCGACAGGTGTGTCCACCTACGAGCAGTACTTC. Protein sequence: CASSYPPTGVSTYEQYF. V usage is TRBV6-2 or TRBV6-3 and J usage is TRBJ2-7; TRBD1 is a possible D gene (6 bases). V lost 2 bases and J 2 bases, leaving 19 bases between the germline ends. Germline CDR1 and CDR2: MNHEY and SVGEGT. This CDR3 comprises 17 residues.

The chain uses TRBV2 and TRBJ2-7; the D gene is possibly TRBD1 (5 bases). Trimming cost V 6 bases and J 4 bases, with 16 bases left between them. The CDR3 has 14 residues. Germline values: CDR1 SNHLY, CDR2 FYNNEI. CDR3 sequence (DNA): TGTGCCAGCAGGCCCCGCCAGGGCCTATACGAGCAGTACTTC. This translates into CASRPRQGLYEQYF.

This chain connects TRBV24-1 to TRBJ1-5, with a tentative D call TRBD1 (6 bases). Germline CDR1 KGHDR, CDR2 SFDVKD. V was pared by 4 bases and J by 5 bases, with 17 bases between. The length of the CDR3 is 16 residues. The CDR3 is CATSEYRAREHQPQHF. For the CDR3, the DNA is TGTGCCACCAGTGAATACAGGGCACGTGAGCATCAGCCCCAGCATTTT.

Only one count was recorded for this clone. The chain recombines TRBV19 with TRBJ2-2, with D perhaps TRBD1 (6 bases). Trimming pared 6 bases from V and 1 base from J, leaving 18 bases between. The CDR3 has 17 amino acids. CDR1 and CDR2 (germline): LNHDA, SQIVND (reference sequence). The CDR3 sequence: CASSDRSETLNTGELFF. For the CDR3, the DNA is TGTGCCAGTAGCGACAGGTCTGAAACCCTGAACACCGGGGAGCTGTTTTTT. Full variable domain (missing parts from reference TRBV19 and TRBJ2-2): DGGITQSPKYLFRKEGQNVTLSCEQNLNHDAMYWYRQDPGQGLRLIYYSQIVNDFQKGDIAEGYSVSREKKESFPLTVTSAQKNPTAFYLCASSDRSETLNTGELFFGEGSRLTVL.

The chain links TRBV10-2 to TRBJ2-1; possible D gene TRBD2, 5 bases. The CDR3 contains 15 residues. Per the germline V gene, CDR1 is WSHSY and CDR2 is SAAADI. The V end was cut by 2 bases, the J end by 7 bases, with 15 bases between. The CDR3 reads CASSEISGLWNEQFF. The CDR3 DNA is TGCGCCAGCAGTGAGATCAGCGGCCTCTGGAATGAGCAGTTCTTC.